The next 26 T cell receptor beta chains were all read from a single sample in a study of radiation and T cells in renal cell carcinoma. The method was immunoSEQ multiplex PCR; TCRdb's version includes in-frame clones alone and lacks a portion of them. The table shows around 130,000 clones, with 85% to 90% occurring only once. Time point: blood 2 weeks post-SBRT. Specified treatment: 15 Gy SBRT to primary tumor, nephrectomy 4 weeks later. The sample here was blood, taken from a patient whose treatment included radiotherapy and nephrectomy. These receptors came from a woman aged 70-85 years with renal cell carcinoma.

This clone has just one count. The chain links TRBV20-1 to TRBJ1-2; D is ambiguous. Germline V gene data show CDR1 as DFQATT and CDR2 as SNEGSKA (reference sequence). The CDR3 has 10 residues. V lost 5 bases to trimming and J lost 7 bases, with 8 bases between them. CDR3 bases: TGCAGTGCTCCTGACCGTGGCTACACCTTC. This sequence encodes CSAPDRGYTF.

The CDR3 sequence: CASSSGLAGLPNTGELFF. CDR3 bases: TGTGCCAGCAGCTCGGGACTAGCGGGGCTACCGAACACCGGGGAGCTGTTTTTT. The V and J genes are TRBV5-4 and TRBJ2-2; 13 bases are shared with TRBD2. The CDR3 totals 18 residues. Germline V gene sequence: CDR1 SGHNT, CDR2 YYREEE (reference sequence). V was pared by 3 bases and J by 0 bases, with 5 bases of the junction left unmatched.

In nucleotides, the CDR3 is TGTGCCAGCAGCCGGGGACAGGTGAACACCGGGGAGCTGTTTTTT. Protein product: CASSRGQVNTGELFF. The gene calls are TRBV5-4 and TRBJ2-2, with 8 bases lining up with TRBD1. V dropped 4 bases and J dropped 1; count of bases not matched to a gene: 3. CDR3 length: 15 amino acids. Per germline, CDR1 SGHNT and CDR2 YYREEE (reference sequence). Full variable domain (rest looked up from reference TRBV5-4 and TRBJ2-2): ETGVTQSPTHLIKTRGQQVTLRCSSQSGHNTVSWYQQALGQGPQFIFQYYREEENGRGNFPPRFSGLQFPNYSSELNVNALELDDSALYLCASSRGQVNTGELFFGEGSRLTVL.

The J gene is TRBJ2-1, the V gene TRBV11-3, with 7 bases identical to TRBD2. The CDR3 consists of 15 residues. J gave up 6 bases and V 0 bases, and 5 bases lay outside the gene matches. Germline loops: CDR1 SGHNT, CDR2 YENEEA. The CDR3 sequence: CASSLDWWGGNEQFF. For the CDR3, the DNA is TGTGCCAGCAGCTTAGATTGGTGGGGGGGCAATGAGCAGTTCTTC. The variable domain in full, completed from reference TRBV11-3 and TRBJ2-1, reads EAGVVQSPRYKIIEKKQPVAFWCNPISGHNTLYWYLQNLGQGPELLIRYENEEAVDDSQLPKDRFSAERLKGVDSTLKIQPAELGDSAVYLCASSLDWWGGNEQFFGPGTRLTVL.

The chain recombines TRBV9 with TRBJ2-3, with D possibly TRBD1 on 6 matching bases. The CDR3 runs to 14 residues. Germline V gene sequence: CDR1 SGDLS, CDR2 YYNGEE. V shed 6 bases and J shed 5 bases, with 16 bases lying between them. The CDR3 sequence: CASTLTGSEDTQYF. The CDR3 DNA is TGTGCCAGCACCTTGACAGGCAGTGAAGATACGCAGTATTTT.

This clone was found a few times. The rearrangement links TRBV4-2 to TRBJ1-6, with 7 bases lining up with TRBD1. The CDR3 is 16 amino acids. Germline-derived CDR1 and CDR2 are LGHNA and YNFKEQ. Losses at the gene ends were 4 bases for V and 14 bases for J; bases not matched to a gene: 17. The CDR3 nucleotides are TGTGCCAGCAGCCGTCTCAGGGGGGGCGGAGATATGACCCTCCACTTT. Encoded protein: CASSRLRGGGDMTLHF.

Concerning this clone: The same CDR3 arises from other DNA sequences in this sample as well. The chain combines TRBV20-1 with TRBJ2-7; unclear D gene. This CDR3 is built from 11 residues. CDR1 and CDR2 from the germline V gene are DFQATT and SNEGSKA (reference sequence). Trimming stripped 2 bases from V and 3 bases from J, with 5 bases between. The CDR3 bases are TGCAGTGCTAGACGAAGCTACGAGCAGTACTTC. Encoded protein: CSARRSYEQYF.

CDR3 DNA sequence: TGCGCCAGCAGCTCGGTCACTTCAGGCCGCGATGAGCAGTTCTTC. Translating gives CASSSVTSGRDEQFF. This chain uses TRBV5-1 with TRBJ2-1; the D is unclear. CDR1 and CDR2 (germline): SGHRS, YFSETQ. There are 15 residues in the CDR3. V was clipped by 3 bases and J by 8 bases, with 18 bases between them.

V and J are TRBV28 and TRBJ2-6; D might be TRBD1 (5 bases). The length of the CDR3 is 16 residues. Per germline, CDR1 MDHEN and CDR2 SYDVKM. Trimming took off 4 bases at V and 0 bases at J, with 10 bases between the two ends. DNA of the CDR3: TGTGCCAGCAGTTCCCCAGGGTTCTCTGGGGCCAACGTCCTGACTTTC. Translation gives CASSSPGFSGANVLTF.

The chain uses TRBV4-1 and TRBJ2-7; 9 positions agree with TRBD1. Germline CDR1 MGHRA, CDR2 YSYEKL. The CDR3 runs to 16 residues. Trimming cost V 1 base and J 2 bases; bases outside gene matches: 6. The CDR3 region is CASSQAGDRATYEQYF. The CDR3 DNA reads TGCGCCAGCAGCCAAGCGGGGGACAGGGCCACCTACGAGCAGTACTTC.

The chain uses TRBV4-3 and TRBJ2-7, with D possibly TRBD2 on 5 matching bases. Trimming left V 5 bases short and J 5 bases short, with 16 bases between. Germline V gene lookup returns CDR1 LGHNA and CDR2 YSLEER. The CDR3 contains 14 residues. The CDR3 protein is CASSAAPGMDEQYF. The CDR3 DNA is TGCGCCAGCAGCGCAGCCCCGGGGATGGACGAGCAGTACTTC.

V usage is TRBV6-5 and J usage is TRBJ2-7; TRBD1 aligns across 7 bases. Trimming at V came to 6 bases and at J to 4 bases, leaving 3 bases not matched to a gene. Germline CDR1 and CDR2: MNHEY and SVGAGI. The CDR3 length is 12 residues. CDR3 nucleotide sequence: TGTGCCAGCAGCGACAGGGCTTACGAGCAGTACTTC. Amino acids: CASSDRAYEQYF.

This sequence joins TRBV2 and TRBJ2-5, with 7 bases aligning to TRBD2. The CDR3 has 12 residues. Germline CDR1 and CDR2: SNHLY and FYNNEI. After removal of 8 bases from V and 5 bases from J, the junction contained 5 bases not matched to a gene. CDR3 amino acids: CASLVRGETQYF. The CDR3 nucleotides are TGTGCCAGCTTGGTGCGGGGGGAGACCCAGTACTTC.

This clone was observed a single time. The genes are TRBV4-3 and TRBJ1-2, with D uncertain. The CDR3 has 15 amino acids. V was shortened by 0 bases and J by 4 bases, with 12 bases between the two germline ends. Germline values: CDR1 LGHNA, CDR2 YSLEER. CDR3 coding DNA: TGCGCCAGCAGCCAAGAAATGGCCGGGAGCTATGGCTACACCTTC. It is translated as CASSQEMAGSYGYTF.

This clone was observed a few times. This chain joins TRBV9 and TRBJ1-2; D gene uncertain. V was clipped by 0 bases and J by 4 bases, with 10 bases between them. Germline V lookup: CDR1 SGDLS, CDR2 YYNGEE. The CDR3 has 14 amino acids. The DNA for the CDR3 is TGTGCCAGCAGCGTAGAGGCGGGATCCTATGGCTACACCTTC. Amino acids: CASSVEAGSYGYTF.

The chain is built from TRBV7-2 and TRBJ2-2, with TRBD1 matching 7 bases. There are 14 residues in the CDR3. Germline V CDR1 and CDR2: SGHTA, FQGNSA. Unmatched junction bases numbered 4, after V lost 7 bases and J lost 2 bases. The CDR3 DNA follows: TGTGCCAGCACAAGACAGGGTAACACCGGGGAGCTGTTTTTT. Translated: CASTRQGNTGELFF.

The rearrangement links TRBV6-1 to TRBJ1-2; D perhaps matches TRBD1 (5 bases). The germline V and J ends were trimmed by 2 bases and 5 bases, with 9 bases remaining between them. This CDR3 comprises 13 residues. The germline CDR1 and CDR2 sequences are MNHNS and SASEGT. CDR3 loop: CASSETTAYGYTF. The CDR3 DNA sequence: TGTGCCAGCAGTGAAACGACAGCTTATGGCTACACCTTC.

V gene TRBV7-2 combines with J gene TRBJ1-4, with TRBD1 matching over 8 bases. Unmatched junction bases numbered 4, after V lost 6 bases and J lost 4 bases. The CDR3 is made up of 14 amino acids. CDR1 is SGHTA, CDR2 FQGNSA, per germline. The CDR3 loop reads CASSADRGNEKLFF. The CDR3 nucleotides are TGTGCCAGCAGTGCAGACAGGGGTAATGAAAAACTGTTTTTT.

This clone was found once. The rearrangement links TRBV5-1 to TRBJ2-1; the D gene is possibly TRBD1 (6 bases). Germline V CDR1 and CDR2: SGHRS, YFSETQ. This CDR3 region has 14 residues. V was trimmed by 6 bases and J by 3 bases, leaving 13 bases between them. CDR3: CASTSAGVYNEQFF. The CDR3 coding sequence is TGCGCCAGCACCTCGGCAGGGGTCTACAATGAGCAGTTCTTC.

CDR3 region: CASILTMNTEAFF. CDR3 DNA: TGTGCCAGCATTTTGACGATGAACACTGAAGCTTTCTTT. J is TRBJ1-1 and V is TRBV28; no reliable D call. Germline CDR1 is MDHEN and CDR2 is SYDVKM. The V and J ends lost 7 bases and 0 bases respectively, with 9 bases between them. The CDR3 spans 13 residues.

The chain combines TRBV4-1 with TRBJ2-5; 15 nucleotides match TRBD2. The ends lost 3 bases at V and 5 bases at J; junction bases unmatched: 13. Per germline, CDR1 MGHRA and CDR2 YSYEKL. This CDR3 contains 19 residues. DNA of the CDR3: TGCGCCAGCAGCCATATCCCGGGACTAGCGGGGGGCCGGGGGGAGACCCAGTACTTC. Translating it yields CASSHIPGLAGGRGETQYF.

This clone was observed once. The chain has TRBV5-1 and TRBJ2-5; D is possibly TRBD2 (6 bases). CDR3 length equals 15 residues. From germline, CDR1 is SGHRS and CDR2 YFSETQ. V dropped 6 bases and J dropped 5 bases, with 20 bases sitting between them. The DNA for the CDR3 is TGCGCCAGCAAGACGACGTACGGGACTCTCGAGACCCAGTACTTC. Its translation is CASKTTYGTLETQYF.

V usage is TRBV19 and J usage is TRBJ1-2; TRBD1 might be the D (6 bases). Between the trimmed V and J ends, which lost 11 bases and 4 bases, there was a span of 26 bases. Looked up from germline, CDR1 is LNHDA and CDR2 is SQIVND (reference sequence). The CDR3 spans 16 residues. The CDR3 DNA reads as TGTGCCGCTACTCCCCCCCAAGGGTCGGGGGCCTATGGCTACACCTTC. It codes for CAATPPQGSGAYGYTF. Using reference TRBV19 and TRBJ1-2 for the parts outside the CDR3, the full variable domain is DGGITQSPKYLFRKEGQNVTLSCEQNLNHDAMYWYRQDPGQGLRLIYYSQIVNDFQKGDIAEGYSVSREKKESFPLTVTSAQKNPTAFYLCAATPPQGSGAYGYTFGSGTRLTVV.

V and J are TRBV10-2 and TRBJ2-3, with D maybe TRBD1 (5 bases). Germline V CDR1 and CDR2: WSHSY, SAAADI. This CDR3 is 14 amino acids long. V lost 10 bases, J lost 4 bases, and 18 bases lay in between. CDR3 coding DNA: TGCGCCACCAGACGCCGCAAGACAGCAGATACGCAGTATTTT. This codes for CATRRRKTADTQYF.

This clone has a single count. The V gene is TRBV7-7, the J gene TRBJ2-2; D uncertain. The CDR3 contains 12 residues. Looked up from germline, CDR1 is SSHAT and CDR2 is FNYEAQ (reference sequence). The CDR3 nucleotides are TGTGCTGTCCCCCAGGCCTCCGGGGAGCTGTTTTTT. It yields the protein CAVPQASGELFF.

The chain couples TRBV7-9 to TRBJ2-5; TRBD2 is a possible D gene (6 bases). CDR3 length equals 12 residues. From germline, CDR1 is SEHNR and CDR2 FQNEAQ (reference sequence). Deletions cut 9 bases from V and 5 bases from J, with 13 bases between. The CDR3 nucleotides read TGTGCCAGTAGAGTCGGAGGGGAGACCCAGTACTTC. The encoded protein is CASRVGGETQYF.